This entry lists 29 T cell receptor beta chains sequenced from one sample in a study of cytomegalovirus exposure and HLA in healthy donors. Generated by immunoSEQ multiplex PCR, the TCRdb table keeps only in-frame clones and is missing some. The sample consists of roughly 120,000 clones, more than 85% of them appearing once. The sample comprised PBMCs. The receptors originated from a man aged 18 to 35 in good health and CMV-seropositive.

The rearrangement links TRBV19 to TRBJ1-1; D is possibly TRBD1 (5 bases). Looked up from germline, CDR1 is LNHDA and CDR2 is SQIVND (reference sequence). The CDR3 length is 15 residues. The V gene lost 0 bases and the J gene lost 0 bases, with 8 bases spanning the gap. The CDR3 is CASSIEKGVNTEAFF. As DNA, the CDR3 is TGTGCCAGTAGTATAGAGAAAGGGGTGAACACTGAAGCTTTCTTT.

The chain has TRBV7-9 and TRBJ2-1; the D gene is possibly TRBD2 (6 bases). Trimming removed 6 bases from V and 9 bases from J, with 15 bases in between. CDR1 is SEHNR and CDR2 is FQNEAQ in the germline V gene (reference sequence). The CDR3 has 13 amino acids. DNA of the CDR3: TGTGCCAGCAGGCATCCCGGGGAGGCTGAGCAGTTCTTC. Protein sequence: CASRHPGEAEQFF.

This sequence joins TRBV27 and TRBJ2-7; D remains ambiguous. The CDR3 covers 10 residues. V dropped 6 bases and J dropped 2 bases, with 2 bases sitting between them. The germline V gene has CDR1 MNHEY and CDR2 SMNVEV (reference sequence). The CDR3 loop is CASSAYEQYF. The CDR3 region has the DNA TGTGCCAGCAGCGCCTACGAGCAGTACTTC.

The chain has TRBV6-1 and TRBJ2-1; tentatively, D is TRBD1 (6 bases). The CDR3 totals 14 residues. V dropped 11 bases and J dropped 7 bases, with 21 bases sitting between them. Germline loops: CDR1 MNHNS, CDR2 SASEGT. CDR3 amino acids: CAGMGQGIINEQFF. Written as DNA, the CDR3 is TGTGCCGGTATGGGTCAGGGGATTATTAATGAGCAGTTCTTC.

This rearrangement joins TRBV18 to TRBJ2-1, with unresolved D. Per the germline V gene, CDR1 is KGHSH and CDR2 is LQKENI. Trimming pared 3 bases from V and 6 bases from J, leaving 9 bases between. The CDR3 has 13 amino acids. The chain's CDR3 is CASSPGRSNEQFF. The CDR3 nucleotides read TGTGCCAGCTCACCCGGCCGGAGCAATGAGCAGTTCTTC.

The chain uses TRBV19 and TRBJ1-3, with 8 bases fitting TRBD1. V gave up 5 bases and J gave up 3 bases; unmatched junction bases: 12. Germline V lookup: CDR1 LNHDA, CDR2 SQIVND (reference sequence). This CDR3 spans 17 amino acids. The CDR3 is CASSSFLDRAVGNTIYF. In DNA, the CDR3 is TGTGCCAGTAGTTCCTTTCTGGACAGGGCGGTTGGAAACACCATATATTTT.

This clone appeared a single time. The chain employs TRBV28 and TRBJ1-2; 8 bases line up with TRBD1. The CDR3 contains 14 residues. J lost 4 bases, V lost 2 bases, and 3 bases had no gene match. The germline V gene encodes CDR1 MDHEN and CDR2 SYDVKM. As DNA, the CDR3 is TGTGCCAGCAGTTTAGTGGGACAGGTCTATGGCTACACCTTC. As protein: CASSLVGQVYGYTF.

This clone was picked up one time. J is TRBJ2-3 and V is TRBV27; TRBD2 is a possible D gene (5 bases). Per germline, CDR1 MNHEY and CDR2 SMNVEV (reference sequence). CDR3 length: 12 residues. With 4 bases removed from V and 6 bases from J, the gap between germline ends came to 8 bases. CDR3 region: CASSSTGDTQYF. The CDR3 DNA follows: TGTGCCAGCAGTTCCACGGGGGATACGCAGTATTTT.

This clone was observed once. This chain uses TRBV28 with TRBJ1-4, with D possibly being TRBD1 (5 bases). The V gene lost 11 bases and the J gene lost 8 bases, with 15 bases spanning the gap. This CDR3 is 12 amino acids long. The germline V gene encodes CDR1 MDHEN and CDR2 SYDVKM. For the CDR3, the DNA is TGTGCCGTAAAAGGGGAAGGGGAAAAACTGTTTTTT. Its protein product is CAVKGEGEKLFF.

This sequence joins TRBV27 and TRBJ1-5; 8 bases match TRBD1. The length of the CDR3 is 14 residues. CDR1 and CDR2 from the germline V gene are MNHEY and SMNVEV (reference sequence). Losses at the gene ends were 6 bases for V and 7 bases for J; bases not matched to a gene: 8. CDR3 in DNA: TGTGCCAGCAGCGGGACAGGTCTTGGCCAGCCCCAGCATTTT. This translates into CASSGTGLGQPQHF.

V gene TRBV29-1 combines with J gene TRBJ1-2; D not certain. CDR3 length: 14 amino acids. In germline, CDR1 is SQVTM, CDR2 ANQGSEA. The V and J ends lost 0 bases and 7 bases respectively, with 15 bases between them. CDR3 residues: CSVEEGRGSVGYTF. The CDR3 DNA follows: TGCAGCGTTGAAGAAGGTCGAGGGTCAGTTGGCTACACCTTC.

In this sample, this clone turned up a few times. The chain couples TRBV2 to TRBJ1-2; tentative D call: TRBD1 (6 bases). This CDR3 is 13 amino acids long. V lost 6 bases and J lost 5, with 13 bases in between. Germline V lookup: CDR1 SNHLY, CDR2 FYNNEI. As DNA, the CDR3 is TGTGCCAGCAGGCCCGGACAGATATATGGCTACACCTTC. It is translated as CASRPGQIYGYTF.

This chain uses TRBV4-3 with TRBJ2-1; D possibly corresponds to TRBD2 (5 bases). Trimming took off 0 bases at V and 6 bases at J, with 15 bases between the two ends. Germline V CDR1 and CDR2: LGHNA, YSLEER. The length of the CDR3 is 16 residues. DNA for the CDR3: TGCGCCAGCAGCCAAGAAGTTCGGACTGTTGGCAATGAGCAGTTCTTC. This translates into CASSQEVRTVGNEQFF.

The chain links TRBV5-1 to TRBJ2-2; 9 bases line up with TRBD1. This CDR3 spans 14 amino acids. With V trimmed by 6 bases and J by 4 bases, 4 bases remained unmatched. In germline, CDR1 is SGHRS, CDR2 YFSETQ. CDR3 loop: CASKETGGTGELFF. CDR3 DNA sequence: TGCGCCAGCAAAGAGACAGGGGGCACCGGGGAGCTGTTTTTT.

The chain recombines TRBV28 with TRBJ1-2, with D hard to call. The CDR3 has 14 amino acids. The ends were cut back, 7 bases at V and 3 bases at J, with 15 bases in the middle. The germline gives CDR1 MDHEN, CDR2 SYDVKM. Written as DNA, the CDR3 is TGTGCCAGCACCCTCACCGAACTGCACTATGGCTACACCTTC. Amino acids: CASTLTELHYGYTF.

This clone occurred once. The chain recombines TRBV19 with TRBJ2-2; possibly TRBD1 for D (6 bases). This CDR3 contains 16 residues. V was cut by 3 bases and J by 4 bases, with 15 bases left in between. Per germline, CDR1 LNHDA and CDR2 SQIVND (reference sequence). The DNA of the CDR3 is TGTGCCAGTAGTATGCCAGGGGTGCCGAGCACCGGGGAGCTGTTTTTT. Amino acids: CASSMPGVPSTGELFF.

The V and J genes are TRBV7-9 and TRBJ2-2, with 7 bases lining up with TRBD1. The CDR3 totals 16 residues. CDR1 is SEHNR and CDR2 is FQNEAQ in the germline V gene (reference sequence). V lost 1 base and J lost 5; bases outside the gene matches: 7. The CDR3 coding sequence is TGTGCCAGCAGCTTAGATCCAGGGGGAGAAACCGGGGAGCTGTTTTTT. It translates to CASSLDPGGETGELFF.

This sequence joins TRBV19 and TRBJ1-5, with TRBD1 identical over 7 bases. Germline-derived CDR1 and CDR2 are LNHDA and SQIVND (reference sequence). V was pared by 6 bases and J by 3 bases, with 5 bases of the junction left unmatched. There are 14 residues in the CDR3. As DNA, the CDR3 is TGTGCCAGTAGGAAGACAGGGACCAATCAGCCCCAGCATTTT. Protein sequence: CASRKTGTNQPQHF.

The CDR3 reads CARSLADSGNTIYF. The CDR3 DNA reads as TGTGCCAGAAGCTTGGCAGACTCTGGAAACACCATATATTTT. The genes are TRBV5-3 and TRBJ1-3, with D hard to call. Being an ORF, TRBV5-3 has a function that is uncertain. Trimming shortened V by 0 bases and J by 0 bases, and 4 bases separated the two germline ends. CDR3 size: 14 residues.

V is TRBV4-2 and J is TRBJ1-6; a possible D gene is TRBD1 (6 bases). Germline CDR1 and CDR2: LGHNA and YNFKEQ. This CDR3 is 18 amino acids long. The V end lost 0 bases, the J end lost 0 bases, and 12 bases lay between the germline ends. For the CDR3, the DNA is TGTGCCAGCAGCCAAGAGGGGGCCAGGAGCTCCTATAATTCACCCCTCCACTTT. This encodes CASSQEGARSSYNSPLHF.

This sequence joins TRBV10-3 and TRBJ2-3, with TRBD2 matching 14 bases. V was clipped by 9 bases and J by 8 bases; unmatched bases: 10. Germline V gives CDR1 ENHRY, CDR2 SYGVKD. CDR3 size: 15 residues. CDR3 protein: CAITPGTSGGGTQYF. CDR3 nucleotides: TGTGCCATTACTCCCGGGACTAGCGGGGGAGGTACGCAGTATTTT.

This chain joins TRBV6-4 and TRBJ2-3; TRBD2 is a possible D gene (5 bases). Germline V gene sequence: CDR1 MRHNA, CDR2 SNTAGT. V lost 4 bases and J 0 bases, leaving 11 bases between the germline ends. CDR3 length: 15 amino acids. The CDR3 DNA follows: TGTGCCAGCAGTGCGGTAGGCGGGAGCACAGATACGCAGTATTTT. Translated: CASSAVGGSTDTQYF.

V and J are TRBV10-1 and TRBJ1-1, with D hard to call. Germline values: CDR1 WNHNN, CDR2 SYGVQD (reference sequence). The CDR3 has 13 residues. The V end was cut by 11 bases, the J end by 1 base, with 14 bases between. The chain's CDR3 is CAVSPPGNTEAFF. CDR3 sequence (DNA): TGCGCCGTCTCACCTCCAGGGAACACTGAAGCTTTCTTT.

The chain recombines TRBV20-1 with TRBJ1-1, with D hard to call. This CDR3 has 11 amino acids. Germline V gene lookup returns CDR1 DFQATT and CDR2 SNEGSKA (reference sequence). The V end lost 7 bases, the J end lost 10 bases, and 16 bases lay between the germline ends. CDR3 sequence: CSVFPPPGAFF. The CDR3 DNA is TGCAGTGTCTTTCCCCCCCCGGGAGCTTTCTTT.

This chain joins TRBV6-5 and TRBJ2-3; 8 nucleotides line up with TRBD1. Germline V lookup: CDR1 MNHEY, CDR2 SVGAGI. The CDR3 totals 14 residues. With V trimmed by 5 bases and J by 0 bases, 1 base remained unmatched. This chain's CDR3 is CASSDRGSTDTQYF. CDR3 coding DNA: TGTGCCAGCAGTGACAGGGGAAGCACAGATACGCAGTATTTT.

CDR3 sequence: CASLRRDRASYEQYF. For the CDR3, the DNA is TGTGCCAGCCTTCGCCGGGACAGGGCGAGCTACGAGCAGTACTTC. V and J are TRBV5-8 and TRBJ2-7; 9 nucleotides align to TRBD1. The CDR3 is made up of 15 amino acids. J gave up 3 bases and V 7 bases, and 11 bases lay outside the gene matches. Looked up from germline, CDR1 is SGHTS and CDR2 is YDEGEE.

CDR3 loop: CASSVEQGGHEQFF. The DNA for the CDR3 is TGTGCCAGCAGTGTTGAGCAGGGAGGCCATGAGCAGTTCTTC. The genes are TRBV2 and TRBJ2-1; D might be TRBD2 (6 bases). Looked up from germline, CDR1 is SNHLY and CDR2 is FYNNEI. This CDR3 has 14 residues. Trimming shortened V by 4 bases and J by 8 bases, and 15 bases separated the two germline ends.

The gene calls are TRBV6-1 and TRBJ1-2, with a possible D match to TRBD1 (6 bases). Trimming shortened V by 0 bases and J by 5 bases, and 10 bases separated the two germline ends. CDR3 length: 14 residues. From germline, CDR1 is MNHNS and CDR2 SASEGT. DNA of the CDR3: TGTGCCAGCAGTGAAGCGCCAGGGGCTTATGGCTACACCTTC. It codes for CASSEAPGAYGYTF.

The chain joins TRBV12-5 to TRBJ1-1; 12 bases are shared with TRBD1. This CDR3 contains 16 residues. CDR1 and CDR2 from the germline V gene are LGHNT and FRNRAP. J lost 4 bases, V lost 5 bases, and 8 bases had no gene match. DNA for the CDR3: TGTGCTAGTGGTCCCGGGACAGGGGGCCGGGGCACTGAAGCTTTCTTT. This gives the protein CASGPGTGGRGTEAFF. Combining the CDR3 with reference TRBV12-5 and TRBJ1-1 gives the whole variable domain DARVTQTPRHKVTEMGQEVTMRCQPILGHNTVFWYRQTMMQGLELLAYFRNRAPLDDSGMPKDRFSAEMPDATLATLKIQPSEPRDSAVYFCASGPGTGGRGTEAFFGQGTRLTVV.